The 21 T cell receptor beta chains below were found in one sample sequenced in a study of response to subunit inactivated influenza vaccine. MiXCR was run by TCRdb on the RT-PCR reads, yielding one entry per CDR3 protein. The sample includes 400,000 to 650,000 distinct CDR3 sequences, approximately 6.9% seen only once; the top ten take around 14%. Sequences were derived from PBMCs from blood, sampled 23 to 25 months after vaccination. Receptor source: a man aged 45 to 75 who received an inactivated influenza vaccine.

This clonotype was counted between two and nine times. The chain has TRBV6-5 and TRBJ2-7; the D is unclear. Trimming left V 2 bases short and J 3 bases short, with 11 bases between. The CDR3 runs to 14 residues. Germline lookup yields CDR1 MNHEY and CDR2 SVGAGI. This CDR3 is CASSYLGSFYEQYF. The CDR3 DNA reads TGTGCCAGCAGTTACCTGGGCAGTTTCTACGAGCAGTACTTC.

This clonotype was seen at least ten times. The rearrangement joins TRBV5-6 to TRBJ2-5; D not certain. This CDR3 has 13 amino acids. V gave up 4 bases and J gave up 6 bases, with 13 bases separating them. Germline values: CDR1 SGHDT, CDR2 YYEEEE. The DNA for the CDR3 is TGTGCCAGCAGCCCCCGAGCCGGAAAGACCCAGTACTTC. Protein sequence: CASSPRAGKTQYF. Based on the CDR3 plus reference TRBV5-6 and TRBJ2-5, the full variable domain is DAGVTQSPTHLIKTRGQQVTLRCSPKSGHDTVSWYQQALGQGPQFIFQYYEEEERQRGNFPDRFSGHQFPNYSSELNVNALLLGDSALYLCASSPRAGKTQYFGPGTRLLVL.

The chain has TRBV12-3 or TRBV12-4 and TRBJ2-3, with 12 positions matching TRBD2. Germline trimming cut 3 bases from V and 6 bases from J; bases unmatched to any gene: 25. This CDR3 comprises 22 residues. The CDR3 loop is CASSFNEGLAGNGGEGSDTQYF. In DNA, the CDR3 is TGTGCCAGCAGTTTCAACGAGGGACTAGCGGGCAACGGAGGGGAGGGTTCGGATACGCAGTATTTT.

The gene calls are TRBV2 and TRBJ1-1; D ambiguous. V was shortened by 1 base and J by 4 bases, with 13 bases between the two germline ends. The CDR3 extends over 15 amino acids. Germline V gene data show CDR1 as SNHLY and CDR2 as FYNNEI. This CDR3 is CASSEVLPAGTEAFF. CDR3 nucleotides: TGTGCCAGCAGTGAAGTGCTCCCCGCGGGCACTGAAGCTTTCTTT.

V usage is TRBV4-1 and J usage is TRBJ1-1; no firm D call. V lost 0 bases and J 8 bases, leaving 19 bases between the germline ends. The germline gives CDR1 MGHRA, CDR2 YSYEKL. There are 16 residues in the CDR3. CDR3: CASSQEKVRGNIEAFF. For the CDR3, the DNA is TGCGCCAGCAGCCAAGAAAAGGTGCGGGGTAACATAGAAGCTTTCTTT.

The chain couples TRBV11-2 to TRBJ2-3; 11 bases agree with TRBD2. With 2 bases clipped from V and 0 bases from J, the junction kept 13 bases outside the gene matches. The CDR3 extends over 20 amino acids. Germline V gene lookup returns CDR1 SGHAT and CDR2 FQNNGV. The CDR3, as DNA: TGTGCCAGCAGCTTATATCTAACCGGGACTAGCGGATTTAGCACAGATACGCAGTATTTT. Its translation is CASSLYLTGTSGFSTDTQYF.

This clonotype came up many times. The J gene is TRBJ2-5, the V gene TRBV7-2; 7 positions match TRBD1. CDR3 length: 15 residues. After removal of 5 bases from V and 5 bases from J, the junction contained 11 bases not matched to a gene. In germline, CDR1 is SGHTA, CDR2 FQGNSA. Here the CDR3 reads CASSPQTGMGETQYF. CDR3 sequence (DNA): TGTGCCAGCAGCCCGCAGACAGGGATGGGGGAGACCCAGTACTTC.

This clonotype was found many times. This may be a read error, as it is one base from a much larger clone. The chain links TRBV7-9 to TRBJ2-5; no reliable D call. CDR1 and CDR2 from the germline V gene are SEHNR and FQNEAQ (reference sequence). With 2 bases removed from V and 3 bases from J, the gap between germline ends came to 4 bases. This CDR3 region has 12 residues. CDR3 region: CASSLIEETQYF. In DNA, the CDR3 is TGTGCCAGCAGCTTAATAGAAGAGACCCAGTACTTC.

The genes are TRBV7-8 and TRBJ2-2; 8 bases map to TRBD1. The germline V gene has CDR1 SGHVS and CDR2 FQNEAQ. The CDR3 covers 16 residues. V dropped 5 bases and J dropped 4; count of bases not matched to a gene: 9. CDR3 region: CASSPRTGSGTGELFF. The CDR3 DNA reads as TGTGCCAGCAGCCCGCGGACAGGGTCGGGCACCGGGGAGCTGTTTTTT.

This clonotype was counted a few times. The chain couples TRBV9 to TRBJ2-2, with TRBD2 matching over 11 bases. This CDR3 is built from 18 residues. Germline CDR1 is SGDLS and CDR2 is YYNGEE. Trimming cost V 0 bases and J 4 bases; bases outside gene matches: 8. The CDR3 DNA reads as TGTGCCAGCAGCGTAGGCCTAGCGGGAGGAGGGAGCACCGGGGAGCTGTTTTTT. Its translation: CASSVGLAGGGSTGELFF.

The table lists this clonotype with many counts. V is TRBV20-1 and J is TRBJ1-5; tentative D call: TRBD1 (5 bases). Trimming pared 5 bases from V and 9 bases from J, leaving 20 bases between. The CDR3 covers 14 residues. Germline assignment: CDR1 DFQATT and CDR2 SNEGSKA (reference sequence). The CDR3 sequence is CSALDSRRGRPQHF. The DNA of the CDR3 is TGCAGTGCTCTAGACAGTAGGCGGGGGAGGCCCCAGCATTTT.

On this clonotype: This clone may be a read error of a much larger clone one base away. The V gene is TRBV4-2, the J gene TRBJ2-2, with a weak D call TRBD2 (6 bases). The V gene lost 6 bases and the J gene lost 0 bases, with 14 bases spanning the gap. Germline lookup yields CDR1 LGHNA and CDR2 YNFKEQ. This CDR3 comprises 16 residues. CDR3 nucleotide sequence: TGTGCCAGCAGGCCATTGGACTATACGAACACCGGGGAGCTGTTTTTT. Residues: CASRPLDYTNTGELFF.

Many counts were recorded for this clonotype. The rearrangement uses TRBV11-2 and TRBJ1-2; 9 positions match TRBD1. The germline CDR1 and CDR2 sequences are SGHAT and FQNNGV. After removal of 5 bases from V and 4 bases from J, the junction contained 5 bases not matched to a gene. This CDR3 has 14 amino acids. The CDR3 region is CASSPQTGGYGYTF. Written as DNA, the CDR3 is TGTGCCAGCAGCCCTCAGACAGGGGGCTATGGCTACACCTTC.

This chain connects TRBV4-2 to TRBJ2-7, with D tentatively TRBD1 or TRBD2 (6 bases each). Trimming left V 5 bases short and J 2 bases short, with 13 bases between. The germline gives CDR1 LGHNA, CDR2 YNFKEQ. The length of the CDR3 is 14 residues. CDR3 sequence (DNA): TGTGCCAGCAGCTCGGAGGGGGGAACCTACGAGCAGTACTTC. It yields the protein CASSSEGGTYEQYF.

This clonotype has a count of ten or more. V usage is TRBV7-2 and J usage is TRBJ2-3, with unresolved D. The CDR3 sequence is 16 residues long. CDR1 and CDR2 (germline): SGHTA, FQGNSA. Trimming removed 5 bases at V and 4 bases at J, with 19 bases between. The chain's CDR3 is CASSRSLGSFADTQYF. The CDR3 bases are TGTGCCAGCAGCCGATCATTGGGAAGTTTCGCAGATACGCAGTATTTT.

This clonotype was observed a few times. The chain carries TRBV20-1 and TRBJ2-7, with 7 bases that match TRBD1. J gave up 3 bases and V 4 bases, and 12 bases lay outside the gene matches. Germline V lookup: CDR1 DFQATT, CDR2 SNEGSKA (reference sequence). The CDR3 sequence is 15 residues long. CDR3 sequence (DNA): TGCAGTGCTACCAATTTCAGGGACAGTGACTACGAGCAGTACTTC. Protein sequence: CSATNFRDSDYEQYF.

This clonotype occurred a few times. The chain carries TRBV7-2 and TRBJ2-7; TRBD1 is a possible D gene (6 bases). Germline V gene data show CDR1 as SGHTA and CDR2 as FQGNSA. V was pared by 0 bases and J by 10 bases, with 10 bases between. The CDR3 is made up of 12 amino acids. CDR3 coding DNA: TGTGCCAGCAGCTTAGCGAACAGGGACCAGTACTTC. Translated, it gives CASSLANRDQYF. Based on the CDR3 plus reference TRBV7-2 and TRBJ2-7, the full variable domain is GAGVSQSPSNKVTEKGKDVELRCDPISGHTALYWYRQSLGQGLEFLIYFQGNSAPDKSGLPSDRFSAERTGGSVSTLTIQRTQQEDSAVYLCASSLANRDQYFGPGTRLTVT.

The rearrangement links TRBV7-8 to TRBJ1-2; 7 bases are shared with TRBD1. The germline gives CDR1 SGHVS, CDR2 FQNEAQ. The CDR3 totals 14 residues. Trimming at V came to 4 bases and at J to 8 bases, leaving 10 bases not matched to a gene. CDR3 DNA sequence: TGTGCCAGCAGCTCTAGGACAGGCCTGGGGGGCTACACCTTC. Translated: CASSSRTGLGGYTF.

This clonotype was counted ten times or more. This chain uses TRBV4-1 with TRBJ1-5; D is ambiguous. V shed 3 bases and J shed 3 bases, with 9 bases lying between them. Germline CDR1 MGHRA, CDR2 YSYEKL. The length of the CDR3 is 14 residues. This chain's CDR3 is CASSQSGNNQPQHF. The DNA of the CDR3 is TGCGCCAGCAGCCAGTCGGGTAACAATCAGCCCCAGCATTTT.

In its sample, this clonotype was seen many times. The CDR3, as DNA: TGTGCCACCAGTGATTTTAAGGACAGGGCCGACAATGAGCAGTTCTTC. Translating gives CATSDFKDRADNEQFF. The chain is built from TRBV24-1 and TRBJ2-1; TRBD1 matches 8 bases. Germline lookup yields CDR1 KGHDR and CDR2 SFDVKD. Losses at the gene ends were 1 base for V and 5 bases for J; bases not matched to a gene: 6. This CDR3 is 16 amino acids long.

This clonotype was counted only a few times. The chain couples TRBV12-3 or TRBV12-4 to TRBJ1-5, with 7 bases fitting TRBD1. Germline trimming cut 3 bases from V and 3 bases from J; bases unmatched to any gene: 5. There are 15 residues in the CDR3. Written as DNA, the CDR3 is TGTGCCAGCAGTTTCGGGCAGGGGGACAATCAGCCCCAGCATTTT. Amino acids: CASSFGQGDNQPQHF.